The source of this T cell receptor (beta chain) is a study of T cells in Graves' hyperthyroidism and ophthalmopathy. Study context: Before treatment of any kind, peripheral blood was taken at initial diagnosis.

This clonotype has a handful of counts. The CDR3 spans 15 residues. Unmatched junction bases numbered 5, after V lost 4 bases and J lost 2 bases. Germline V lookup: CDR1 SGDLS, CDR2 YYNGEE. Amplification yielded TCR beta CDR3 regions, with RNA transcripts as the source. First-round RT-PCR targeting the TCR CDR3 was performed with the HTBI primer set. MiXCR, applied by TCRdb to the multiplex PCR reads, yields one record per CDR3 protein. The sample has about 350,000 distinct CDR3 sequences, about 15% seen once. Sequenced material: blood. The receptor comes from a woman in her twenties or thirties with Graves' hyperthyroidism. This chain joins TRBV9 and TRBJ2-2, with 7 bases aligning to TRBD2. The CDR3 DNA reads TGTGCCAGCAGCTCCCGGGACTATAACACCGGGGAGCTGTTTTTT. Amino acid sequence: CASSSRDYNTGELFF.